Presented here are 13 T cell receptor beta chains from one specimen sequenced in a study of CD4 T cells in relation to SARS-CoV-2 and coronaviruses. Sequencing used immunoSEQ multiplex PCR; TCRdb keeps in-frame clones, though not all of them. Of tens of thousands of clones in the sample, approximately 87% were seen once. Their antigens are not known. The sample taken for sequencing was naive CD4+ T cells from PBMCs, cultured in vitro. Subset reported: naive CD4+ T cells isolated by negative enrichment. The receptors come from an adult with COVID-19.

V is TRBV30 and J is TRBJ1-1; tentative D call: TRBD1 (5 bases). The germline CDR1 and CDR2 sequences are GTSNPN and SVGIG (reference sequence). Trimming left V 3 bases short and J 5 bases short, with 19 bases between. The CDR3 totals 15 residues. Written as DNA, the CDR3 is TGTGCCTGGAGCGGGGGATTGGAAGTGAGTACTGAAGCTTTCTTT. Protein sequence: CAWSGGLEVSTEAFF.

Only one count was recorded for this clone. The rearrangement joins TRBV29-1 to TRBJ2-2; 7 bases align to TRBD2. Per the germline V gene, CDR1 is SQVTM and CDR2 is ANQGSEA. The CDR3 extends over 13 amino acids. DNA for the CDR3: TGCAGTGCCAATCCGGGGGAGGGCGGGGAGCTGTTTTTT. Protein product: CSANPGEGGELFF.

V is TRBV19 and J is TRBJ2-7; 8 nucleotides agree with TRBD2. The CDR3 length is 16 residues. Germline loops: CDR1 LNHDA, CDR2 SQIVND (reference sequence). Losses at the gene ends were 4 bases for V and 5 bases for J; bases not matched to a gene: 13. This CDR3 is CASSTRSRGGSDEQYF. As DNA, the CDR3 is TGTGCCAGTAGTACCAGGTCCCGGGGGGGCTCGGACGAGCAGTACTTC.

The chain couples TRBV7-2 to TRBJ2-2; 9 positions agree with TRBD1. This CDR3 contains 15 residues. Germline trimming cut 4 bases from V and 1 base from J; bases unmatched to any gene: 1. Germline CDR1 reads SGHTA; CDR2 reads FQGNSA. The DNA for the CDR3 is TGTGCCAGCAGCTGGACAGGGGTGAACACCGGGGAGCTGTTTTTT. Translating gives CASSWTGVNTGELFF. Together with reference TRBV7-2 and TRBJ2-2, the CDR3 gives the full variable domain: GAGVSQSPSNKVTEKGKDVELRCDPISGHTALYWYRQSLGQGLEFLIYFQGNSAPDKSGLPSDRFSAERTGGSVSTLTIQRTQQEDSAVYLCASSWTGVNTGELFFGEGSRLTVL.

The rearrangement joins TRBV11-2 to TRBJ1-2; TRBD1 matches 9 bases. The CDR3 is 17 amino acids. Germline CDR1 reads SGHAT; CDR2 reads FQNNGV. Trimming took 8 bases from V and 8 from J; bases not matched to a gene: 21. The CDR3 DNA is TGTGCCAGCGCCGATTATGGTAAACGGGACAGGGAAGGAGGCTACACCTTC. Translation: CASADYGKRDREGGYTF.

CDR3 in DNA: TGTGCCAGCAGCTCGACAGGGGGTGTTTCACCCCTCCACTTT. Its protein is CASSSTGGVSPLHF. The chain has TRBV5-6 and TRBJ1-6, with 9 bases fitting TRBD1. The germline V gene has CDR1 SGHDT and CDR2 YYEEEE. The CDR3 runs 14 residues. V shed 3 bases, J shed 9 bases, and the junction held 4 bases outside the gene matches.

This chain connects TRBV2 to TRBJ1-1, with TRBD1 matching over 8 bases. The CDR3 totals 14 residues. Germline V CDR1 and CDR2: SNHLY, FYNNEI. V dropped 6 bases and J dropped 4; count of bases not matched to a gene: 7. The CDR3 DNA follows: TGTGCCAGCAGGGACAGGGTTTCAGGCACTGAAGCTTTCTTT. Translation gives CASRDRVSGTEAFF.

The V call is TRBV5-8, the J call TRBJ2-3; 14 bases match TRBD2. This CDR3 spans 18 amino acids. The J segment lost 2 bases and the V segment lost 0 bases, leaving 5 bases of the junction unmatched. Germline CDR1 SGHTS, CDR2 YDEGEE. In DNA, the CDR3 is TGTGCCAGCAGCTTGGGACTAGCGGGAGGGCCAGTCACAGATACGCAGTATTTT. Amino acid sequence: CASSLGLAGGPVTDTQYF.

The chain joins TRBV28 to TRBJ2-3; 7 bases agree with TRBD1. The germline V gene encodes CDR1 MDHEN and CDR2 SYDVKM. The CDR3 is 15 residues long. The ends lost 6 bases at V and 4 bases at J; junction bases unmatched: 10. The CDR3 bases are TGTGCCAGCAGCGGGAACGTCCAGGGGGCAGATACGCAGTATTTT. Translating gives CASSGNVQGADTQYF.

Only one count was recorded for this clone. The chain employs TRBV19 and TRBJ2-3; D unclear. The germline V gene has CDR1 LNHDA and CDR2 SQIVND (reference sequence). V was cut by 1 base and J by 2 bases, with 10 bases left in between. This CDR3 spans 15 amino acids. The DNA of the CDR3 is TGTGCCAGTAGTATAGTTTCGGGTTTCACAGATACGCAGTATTTT. It specifies CASSIVSGFTDTQYF.

V is TRBV30 and J is TRBJ1-1; 9 bases agree with TRBD1. V was clipped by 3 bases and J by 5 bases; unmatched bases: 4. The germline V gene has CDR1 GTSNPN and CDR2 SVGIG (reference sequence). CDR3 length equals 13 residues. The CDR3, as DNA: TGTGCCTGGAGGGACAGGGGCTGGACTGAAGCTTTCTTT. Residues: CAWRDRGWTEAFF.

The chain carries TRBV7-8 and TRBJ2-7, with 7 bases that match TRBD2. The CDR3 totals 16 residues. Germline CDR1 SGHVS, CDR2 FQNEAQ. Germline trimming cut 4 bases from V and 2 bases from J; bases unmatched to any gene: 11. CDR3 sequence (DNA): TGTGCCAGCAGCTCCAAAGCCGGGAGGATCCCCTACGAGCAGTACTTC. This sequence encodes CASSSKAGRIPYEQYF.

This rearrangement joins TRBV28 to TRBJ2-1, with D possibly matching TRBD1 (6 bases). Germline-derived CDR1 and CDR2 are MDHEN and SYDVKM. V dropped 3 bases and J dropped 7 bases, with 16 bases sitting between them. The CDR3 length is 15 residues. CDR3 DNA sequence: TGTGCCAGCAGTTTTGCTACAGGGCGATTTAATGAGCAGTTCTTC. It translates to CASSFATGRFNEQFF.